This T cell receptor beta chain was captured in a study of blood T cell repertoires in COVID-19. Study-wide context: Acute-phase and convalescent COVID-19 samples originated in the United States, Italy and Spain. Sources were T cells, B-cell-depleted T cells, or PBMCs; the material itself was cDNA or gDNA.

Trimming cost V 5 bases and J 10 bases; bases outside gene matches: 11. The CDR3 extends over 14 amino acids. Germline V gene lookup returns CDR1 LNHDA and CDR2 SQIVND (reference sequence). This clone was seen just once. The table came from immunoSEQ multiplex PCR; TCRdb's copy has only in-frame clones and leaves some out. The sample holds some 67,000 clones, about 89% seen once. The receptor was derived from a man between 50 and 59 years old with active COVID-19. The chain couples TRBV19 to TRBJ1-1; 9 bases align to TRBD1. Sequenced sample: peripheral blood. The CDR3 sequence is CASSPSDRGDLAFF. In DNA, the CDR3 is TGTGCCAGTAGTCCCTCGGACAGGGGAGACTTAGCTTTCTTT. The variable domain in full, with the rest retrieved from reference TRBV19 and TRBJ1-1, is DGGITQSPKYLFRKEGQNVTLSCEQNLNHDAMYWYRQDPGQGLRLIYYSQIVNDFQKGDIAEGYSVSREKKESFPLTVTSAQKNPTAFYLCASSPSDRGDLAFFGQGTRLTVV.